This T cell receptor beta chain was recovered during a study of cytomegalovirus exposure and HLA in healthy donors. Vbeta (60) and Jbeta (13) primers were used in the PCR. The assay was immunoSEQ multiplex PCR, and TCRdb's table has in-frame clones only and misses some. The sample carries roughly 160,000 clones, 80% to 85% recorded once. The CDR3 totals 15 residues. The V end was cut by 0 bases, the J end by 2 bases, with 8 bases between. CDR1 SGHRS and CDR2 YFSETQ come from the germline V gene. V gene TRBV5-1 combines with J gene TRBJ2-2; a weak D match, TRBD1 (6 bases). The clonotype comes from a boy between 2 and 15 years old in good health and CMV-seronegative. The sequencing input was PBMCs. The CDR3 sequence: CASSLVRGNTGELFF. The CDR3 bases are TGCGCCAGCAGCTTGGTCAGGGGAAACACCGGGGAGCTGTTTTTT.